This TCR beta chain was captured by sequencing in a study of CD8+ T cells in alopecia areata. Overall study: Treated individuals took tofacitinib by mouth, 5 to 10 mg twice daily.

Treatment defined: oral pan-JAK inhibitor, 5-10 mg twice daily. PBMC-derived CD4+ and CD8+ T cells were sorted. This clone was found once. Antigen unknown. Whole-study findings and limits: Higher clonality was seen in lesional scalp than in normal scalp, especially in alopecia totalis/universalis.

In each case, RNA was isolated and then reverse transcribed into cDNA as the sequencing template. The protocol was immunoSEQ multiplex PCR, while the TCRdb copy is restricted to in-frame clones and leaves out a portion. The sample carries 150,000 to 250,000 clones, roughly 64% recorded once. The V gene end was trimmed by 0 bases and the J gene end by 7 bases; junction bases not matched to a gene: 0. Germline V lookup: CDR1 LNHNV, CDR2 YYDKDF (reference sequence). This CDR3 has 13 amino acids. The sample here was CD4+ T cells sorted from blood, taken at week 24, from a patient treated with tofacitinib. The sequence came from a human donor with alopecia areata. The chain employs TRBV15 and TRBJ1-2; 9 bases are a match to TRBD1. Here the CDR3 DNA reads TGTGCCACCAGCAGAGAGACAGGGGGTGGCTACACCTTC. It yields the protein CATSRETGGGYTF. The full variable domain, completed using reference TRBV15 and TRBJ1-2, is DAMVIQNPRYQVTQFGKPVTLSCSQTLNHNVMYWYQQKSSQAPKLLFHYYDKDFNNEADTPDNFQSRRPNTSFCFLDIRSPGLGDTAMYLCATSRETGGGYTFGSGTRLTVV.